The rows below give T cell receptor beta chains drawn from one sample of a study of OX40 agonist ivuxolimab in advanced cancers. Assay: immunoSEQ multiplex PCR; the TCRdb copy retains only in-frame clones and omits some. The data show roughly 74,000 clones, over 80% seen once. The sequenced sample was CD4+ or CD8+ T cells sorted from blood, obtained in a trial of the OX40 agonist ivuxolimab. These receptors were collected from an adult with an advanced solid tumor such as melanoma, head and neck, liver or kidney cancer. CDR3s include the opening cysteine and the closing phenylalanine or tryptophan. A D gene is named only where the DNA matches it firmly. Expanded clones get a size class; other rows say once, few or many, or leave the size out.

clone size: NA
J gene: TRBJ1-2
V gene: TRBV29-1
D gene: NA
CDR3 DNA: TGCAGCGTTGAAGATCGGGGCAGACCTAACTATGGCTACACCTTC
CDR3 protein: CSVEDRGRPNYGYTF

clone size: NA
J gene: TRBJ2-7
V gene: TRBV4-1
D gene: NA
CDR3 DNA: TGCGCCAGCAGCCAAGATCCGCAGGGCTCCTACGAGCAGTACTTC
CDR3 protein: CASSQDPQGSYEQYF

clone size: NA
J gene: TRBJ1-2
V gene: TRBV6-5
D gene: NA
CDR3 DNA: TGTGCCAGCAGTTACGCCCGGGACCAGATCGGCGGCTACACCTTC
CDR3 protein: CASSYARDQIGGYTF

clone size: NA
J gene: TRBJ2-7
V gene: TRBV13
D gene: TRBD1
CDR3 DNA: TGTGCCAGCAGCTTAATAGGGGGCAAGCAGTACTTC
CDR3 protein: CASSLIGGKQYF

clone size: NA
J gene: TRBJ2-7
V gene: TRBV27
D gene: TRBD2
CDR3 DNA: TGTGCCAGCAGTACCCAGCGGGAATGGCCCTACGAGCAGTACTTC
CDR3 protein: CASSTQREWPYEQYF

clone size: NA
J gene: TRBJ2-5
V gene: TRBV18
D gene: NA
CDR3 DNA: TGTGCCAGCTCACCAAGTTTAGGGACTCAAGAGACCCAGTACTTC
CDR3 protein: CASSPSLGTQETQYF

clone size: NA
J gene: TRBJ2-2
V gene: TRBV27
D gene: NA
CDR3 DNA: TGTGCCAGCAGGAGAACAGGGCCCGGGGAGCTGTTTTTT
CDR3 protein: CASRRTGPGELFF

clone size: once
J gene: TRBJ2-5
V gene: TRBV27
D gene: TRBD2
CDR3 DNA: TGTGCCAGCAGTTTTTCGGGAGGCCGGGGACTAGCGGAAAGACTGATTAACCAAGAGACCCAGTACTTC
CDR3 protein: CASSFSGGRGLAERLINQETQYF

clone size: NA
J gene: TRBJ1-1
V gene: TRBV2
D gene: NA
CDR3 DNA: TGTGCCAGCAGTGGTGGGGAGCGGTACACTGAAGCTTTCTTT
CDR3 protein: CASSGGERYTEAFF

clone size: NA
J gene: TRBJ2-5
V gene: TRBV18
D gene: NA
CDR3 DNA: TGTGCCAGCTCACCACTCCAAGGTGACCAAGAGACCCAGTACTTC
CDR3 protein: CASSPLQGDQETQYF

clone size: NA
J gene: TRBJ1-2
V gene: TRBV30
D gene: NA
CDR3 DNA: TGTGCCTGGAGTGGACCCGGCCCTTATGGCTACACCTTC
CDR3 protein: CAWSGPGPYGYTF

clone size: NA
J gene: TRBJ2-3
V gene: TRBV30
D gene: TRBD2
CDR3 DNA: TGTGCCTGGAGTCCCGGCGGGAGGGGGCAGTATTTT
CDR3 protein: CAWSPGGRGQYF

clone size: NA
J gene: TRBJ2-2
V gene: TRBV7-9
D gene: NA
CDR3 DNA: TGTGCCAGCAGCTCGGCCCCCGGGAACACCGGGGAGCTGTTTTTT
CDR3 protein: CASSSAPGNTGELFF

clone size: NA
J gene: TRBJ1-5
V gene: TRBV28
D gene: NA
CDR3 DNA: TGTGCCAGCAGTTTTAGGAAACAGGGTAGCAATCAGCCCCAGCATTTT
CDR3 protein: CASSFRKQGSNQPQHF

clone size: once
J gene: TRBJ1-2
V gene: TRBV6-6
D gene: TRBD1
CDR3 DNA: TGTGCCAGCAGTTCCACAGGGGTCTCTTATGGCTACACCTTC
CDR3 protein: CASSSTGVSYGYTF

clone size: NA
J gene: TRBJ1-2
V gene: TRBV4-1
D gene: NA
CDR3 DNA: TGCGCCAGCAGCCAAGATGGGGGCCTCTATGGCTACACCTTC
CDR3 protein: CASSQDGGLYGYTF

clone size: NA
J gene: TRBJ1-1
V gene: TRBV7-2
D gene: NA
CDR3 DNA: TGTGCCAGCAGCTCAAGGGTAGGACCTGAAGCTTTCTTT
CDR3 protein: CASSSRVGPEAFF

clone size: NA
J gene: TRBJ2-2
V gene: TRBV6-1
D gene: NA
CDR3 DNA: TGTGCCACAGCAGTGAGAACAGCCCAAAGCGGGGAGCTGTTTTTT
CDR3 protein: CATAVRTAQSGELFF

clone size: NA
J gene: TRBJ2-1
V gene: TRBV19
D gene: TRBD1
CDR3 DNA: TGTGCCAGTAGTATACCCTTACAGGGGACCCCCTACAATGAGCAGTTCTTC
CDR3 protein: CASSIPLQGTPYNEQFF

clone size: NA
J gene: TRBJ1-3
V gene: TRBV5-4
D gene: NA
CDR3 DNA: TGTGCCAGCAGCTTGGGTCTAGACGCCTCTGGAAACACCATATATTTT
CDR3 protein: CASSLGLDASGNTIYF

clone size: NA
J gene: TRBJ2-7
V gene: TRBV12-5
D gene: NA
CDR3 DNA: TGTGCTAGTGGTTTGCTGGCAGTTAACTACGAGCAGTACTTC
CDR3 protein: CASGLLAVNYEQYF

clone size: few
J gene: TRBJ1-1
V gene: TRBV19
D gene: NA
CDR3 DNA: TGTGCCAGTAGTTGGGGACGGAGGGCGATGAACACTGAAGCTTTCTTT
CDR3 protein: CASSWGRRAMNTEAFF

clone size: NA
J gene: TRBJ1-2
V gene: TRBV14
D gene: NA
CDR3 DNA: TGTGCCAGCAGCCAAGATGCAGGGCGGTATATGAGGGGCTACACCTTC
CDR3 protein: CASSQDAGRYMRGYTF